The rows below give T cell receptor beta chains drawn from one sample of a study of metastatic and nonmetastatic thyroid tumors. TCRdb reprocessed the PCR reads via MiXCR. The data hold more than 90,000 clones, with roughly an eighth observed a single time. Sample: blood. Receptors originate from a female donor with papillary thyroid cancer or a benign thyroid nodule (not recorded which). Some clones in this sample may be carry-over from other donors' samples. CDR3s include the opening cysteine and the closing phenylalanine or tryptophan. A D gene is named only where the DNA matches it firmly. The size entry is marked missing in some rows and otherwise reads once, few, many or a size class.

TRBV20-1	-	TRBJ2-1	TRBD1	TGCAGTGCCGCTCCACAGGGGGTCTCCTACAATGAGCAGTTCTTC	CSAAPQGVSYNEQFF
TRBV11-1	many	TRBJ2-3	-	TGTGCCAGCAGCTTAGCGCGAGGGTGGTCTCACACAGATACGCAGTATTTT	CASSLARGWSHTDTQYF
TRBV7-3	-	TRBJ1-1	-	TGTGCCAGCAGCTTAACGGGGAGCCACACTGAAGCTTTCTTT	CASSLTGSHTEAFF
TRBV18	many	TRBJ2-5	-	TGTGCCAGCTCACCTAAGGGTCAAGAGACCCAGTACTTC	CASSPKGQETQYF
TRBV28	many	TRBJ2-4	-	TGTGCCAGCACCACCCCGACAGGTGGGAACATTCAGTACTTC	CASTTPTGGNIQYF
TRBV6-1	many	TRBJ2-6	-	TGTGCCAGCAGTGAAGGGGTCTCTGGGGCCAACGTCCTGACTTTC	CASSEGVSGANVLTF
TRBV28	few	TRBJ2-7	-	TGTGCCAGCATTTTATGGGGGACACTCTCCTACGAGCAGTACTTC	CASILWGTLSYEQYF
TRBV27	many	TRBJ2-3	TRBD1	TGTGCCAGCAGTGAACCCGGGACAGGGGACCACACAGATACGCAGTATTTT	CASSEPGTGDHTDTQYF
TRBV20-1	many	TRBJ2-7	-	TGCAGTGCTGGAGACAACCACGAGCAGTACTTC	CSAGDNHEQYF
TRBV6-1	many	TRBJ1-6	TRBD1	TGTGCCAGCAGTCCCGGGACAGGGGGCTCCTATAATTCACCCCTCCACTTT	CASSPGTGGSYNSPLHF